Listed here are 23 T cell receptor beta chains from one sample, sequenced in a study of response to subunit inactivated influenza vaccine. TCRdb reprocessed the RT-PCR reads via MiXCR and lists one record per CDR3 protein. The sample yields some 200,000 distinct CDR3 sequences, roughly 12% seen once. The same sample was also studied in work on T cells expressing NK-cell markers. That paper states: Libraries used 5'RACE template switching adding universal primer site and UMIs.

This specimen consisted of CD8+ T cells sorted from PBMCs, obtained about 13 days after vaccination. The receptors were sampled from a man aged 50 or older who received an inactivated influenza vaccine.

This clonotype was seen only a few times. Germline and junction disagree at one end, which may indicate a read error. The chain is built from TRBV20-1 and TRBJ1-5; 7 bases agree with TRBD1. The CDR3 spans 17 residues. CDR1 DFQATT and CDR2 SNEGSKA come from the germline V gene (reference sequence). This CDR3 is CSASGTGVLYSDQPQHF. The CDR3 coding sequence is TGCAGTGCTAGCGGTACAGGGGTCCTCTATAGCGATCAGCCCCAGCATTTT.

About this clonotype itself: A much larger clone differs from this one at a single base, so this may be a read error. The chain employs TRBV12-3 or TRBV12-4 and TRBJ1-2; 7 nucleotides agree with TRBD1. V lost 5 bases and J lost 2; bases outside the gene matches: 2. This CDR3 comprises 13 residues. The CDR3 loop is CASSVGQNYGYTF. CDR3 DNA sequence: TGTGCCAGCAGTGTGGGACAGAACTATGGCTACACCTTC.

This clonotype was seen at least ten times. The CDR3 reads CATSRAGDEQYF. DNA for the CDR3: TGTGCCACCAGCAGAGCAGGTGACGAGCAGTACTTC. This chain joins TRBV15 and TRBJ2-7, with no clear D. The V end was cut by 1 base, the J end by 5 bases, with 6 bases between. Germline-derived CDR1 and CDR2 are LNHNV and YYDKDF (reference sequence). The CDR3 is 12 residues long.

The chain employs TRBV30 and TRBJ1-5; TRBD1 aligns across 10 bases. This CDR3 contains 14 residues. V shed 6 bases and J 6 bases; nucleotides not matched to a gene: 8. Germline V gene data show CDR1 as GTSNPN and CDR2 as SVGIG (reference sequence). CDR3 amino acids: CACAPGQGFQPQHF. The CDR3 region has the DNA TGTGCCTGCGCGCCGGGACAGGGGTTTCAGCCCCAGCATTTT.

This rearrangement joins TRBV4-2 to TRBJ1-1; no definite D call. The germline V gene encodes CDR1 LGHNA and CDR2 YNFKEQ. Between the trimmed V and J ends, which lost 0 bases and 6 bases, there was a span of 14 bases. The CDR3 runs to 15 residues. CDR3 loop: CASSQDASLTAEAFF. In nucleotides, the CDR3 is TGTGCCAGCAGCCAAGACGCGAGCCTAACGGCTGAAGCTTTCTTT.

The chain joins TRBV5-6 to TRBJ1-2; 12 nucleotides agree with TRBD1. The CDR3 is 14 residues long. The junction had 6 bases not matched to a gene; V was cut back by 5 bases and J by 7 bases. From germline, CDR1 is SGHDT and CDR2 YYEEEE. The CDR3, as DNA: TGTGCCAGCAGATCCGGGACAGGGGGCCTTGGCTACACCTTC. It yields the protein CASRSGTGGLGYTF.

This clonotype was recorded a few times. The rearrangement joins TRBV28 to TRBJ2-7, with 12 bases fitting TRBD2. This CDR3 has 16 residues. Germline lookup yields CDR1 MDHEN and CDR2 SYDVKM. V was clipped by 6 bases and J by 5 bases; unmatched bases: 11. In DNA form, the CDR3 reads TGTGCCAGCAGGACATTCCTAGCGGGAGGGCCAGACGAGCAGTACTTC. It encodes CASRTFLAGGPDEQYF. Drawing the rest from reference TRBV28 and TRBJ2-7, the complete variable domain is DVKVTQSSRYLVKRTGEKVFLECVQDMDHENMFWYRQDPGLGLRLIYFSYDVKMKEKGDIPEGYSVSREKKERFSLILESASTNQTSMYLCASRTFLAGGPDEQYFGPGTRLTVT.

The chain recombines TRBV28 with TRBJ2-7; 10 bases are a match to TRBD2. After removal of 3 bases from V and 3 bases from J, the junction contained 5 bases not matched to a gene. This CDR3 spans 15 amino acids. Per germline, CDR1 MDHEN and CDR2 SYDVKM. CDR3 sequence reads: CASSLGRTSGYEQYF. In DNA form, the CDR3 reads TGTGCCAGCAGTTTGGGCCGGACTAGCGGCTACGAGCAGTACTTC.

The table lists this clonotype with many counts. The J gene is TRBJ1-1, the V gene TRBV5-1; 8 nucleotides agree with TRBD1. The CDR3 runs 13 residues. CDR1 SGHRS and CDR2 YFSETQ come from the germline V gene. The V gene end was trimmed by 6 bases and the J gene end by 5 bases; junction bases not matched to a gene: 6. The CDR3 loop is CASKSRGRTEAFF. CDR3 nucleotides: TGCGCCAGCAAATCCAGGGGGCGGACTGAAGCTTTCTTT.

This clonotype has just a few counts. CDR3 in amino acids: CSVGQGGDGYTF. The CDR3, as DNA: TGCAGCGTTGGGCAGGGAGGAGATGGCTACACCTTC. The V and J genes are TRBV29-1 and TRBJ1-2; D may be TRBD1 (5 bases). The length of the CDR3 is 12 residues. From germline, CDR1 is SQVTM and CDR2 ANQGSEA. The germline V and J ends were trimmed by 4 bases and 6 bases, with 12 bases remaining between them.

This clonotype came up a few times. The gene calls are TRBV20-1 and TRBJ1-5; D remains ambiguous. The CDR3 runs to 14 residues. The germline V gene has CDR1 DFQATT and CDR2 SNEGSKA (reference sequence). V lost 3 bases, J lost 4 bases, and 13 bases lay in between. CDR3 in amino acids: CSARWTGLNQPQHF. In DNA, the CDR3 is TGCAGTGCTAGGTGGACGGGGTTAAATCAGCCCCAGCATTTT.

Many counts were recorded for this clonotype. The chain recombines TRBV7-3 with TRBJ1-1; D may be TRBD1 (5 bases). V lost 5 bases to trimming and J lost 1 base, with 11 bases between them. The CDR3 spans 14 residues. Germline-derived CDR1 and CDR2 are SGHTA and FQGTGA. The CDR3 bases are TGTGCCAGCAGCACGAATGGGGGGAACACTGAAGCTTTCTTT. It is translated as CASSTNGGNTEAFF.

The rearrangement uses TRBV15 and TRBJ2-1; no reliable D call. With 5 bases removed from V and 2 bases from J, the gap between germline ends came to 13 bases. The CDR3 totals 15 residues. The germline CDR1 and CDR2 sequences are LNHNV and YYDKDF (reference sequence). CDR3 sequence reads: CATSESTSPYNEQFF. CDR3 in DNA: TGTGCCACCAGCGAGTCAACGTCGCCCTACAATGAGCAGTTCTTC.

This sequence joins TRBV7-2 and TRBJ2-7, with TRBD1 matching 8 bases. This CDR3 spans 16 amino acids. Germline lookup yields CDR1 SGHTA and CDR2 FQGNSA. V lost 5 bases and J lost 2; bases outside the gene matches: 11. The CDR3 here is CASSPRETGVPYEQYF. In DNA, the CDR3 is TGTGCCAGCAGCCCACGTGAGACAGGGGTCCCCTACGAGCAGTACTTC.

CDR3 bases: TGTGCCAGCAGTTTATCAACAGGGGGCTATGGCTACACCTTC. Protein sequence: CASSLSTGGYGYTF. This chain connects TRBV27 to TRBJ1-2, with 8 nucleotides matching TRBD1. There are 14 residues in the CDR3. Germline V CDR1 and CDR2: MNHEY, SMNVEV (reference sequence). The ends lost 0 bases at V and 4 bases at J; junction bases unmatched: 1.

The genes are TRBV6-5 and TRBJ2-7; 7 bases map to TRBD2. The CDR3 consists of 15 residues. Germline values: CDR1 MNHEY, CDR2 SVGAGI. V shed 3 bases, J shed 4 bases, and the junction held 9 bases outside the gene matches. CDR3 nucleotides: TGTGCCAGCAGTTATGGGGCGGGAGAGCTTTACGAGCAGTACTTC. Amino acids: CASSYGAGELYEQYF.

This clonotype appeared a few times. This chain joins TRBV28 and TRBJ2-5, with 7 nucleotides matching TRBD2. Germline V gene data show CDR1 as MDHEN and CDR2 as SYDVKM. The CDR3 totals 18 residues. J was trimmed by 1 base and V by 6 bases; bases with no gene match: 17. DNA for the CDR3: TGTGCCAGCAGCCCCGAGGGAGGGCTAGCCCCTTTCCAAGAGACCCAGTACTTC. Protein sequence: CASSPEGGLAPFQETQYF.

The chain uses TRBV5-1 and TRBJ2-5; maybe TRBD2 (6 bases). The V end was cut by 1 base, the J end by 8 bases, with 18 bases between. The CDR3 consists of 15 residues. Germline-derived CDR1 and CDR2 are SGHRS and YFSETQ. CDR3 DNA sequence: TGCGCCAGCAGCTTGCCGGGGGTCCCCCAAGTTACCCAGTACTTC. Its translation is CASSLPGVPQVTQYF.

V and J are TRBV27 and TRBJ2-7; possibly TRBD1 for D (6 bases). Looked up from germline, CDR1 is MNHEY and CDR2 is SMNVEV (reference sequence). Trimming cost V 4 bases and J 7 bases, with 26 bases left between them. The CDR3 runs 17 residues. This chain's CDR3 is CASSSSPPGHNWVEQYF. The CDR3 nucleotides read TGTGCCAGCAGTTCCTCCCCACCGGGACACAACTGGGTGGAGCAGTACTTC.

The chain employs TRBV27 and TRBJ2-6; D uncertain. Germline V CDR1 and CDR2: MNHEY, SMNVEV (reference sequence). V gave up 4 bases and J gave up 0 bases, with 4 bases separating them. This CDR3 has 14 residues. CDR3 sequence reads: CASSWISGANVLTF. CDR3 DNA sequence: TGTGCCAGCAGTTGGATCTCTGGGGCCAACGTCCTGACTTTC.

Note on this clonotype: It is likely a read error, because the conserved phenylalanine at the end of the CDR3 is missing. CDR3 bases: TGCAGTGCTAGAGACAGCGGGACAGGGGGCTTCGAGCAGTACTTA. Translating it yields CSARDSGTGGFEQYL. The chain employs TRBV20-1 and TRBJ2-7, with 12 bases aligning to TRBD1. Germline loops: CDR1 DFQATT, CDR2 SNEGSKA (reference sequence). CDR3 size: 15 residues. V dropped 0 bases and J dropped 6; count of bases not matched to a gene: 6.

This clonotype came up a few times. The chain uses TRBV9 and TRBJ2-2, with D possibly matching TRBD2 (6 bases). The CDR3 covers 12 residues. Trimming removed 2 bases from V and 7 bases from J, with 6 bases in between. From germline, CDR1 is SGDLS and CDR2 YYNGEE. The chain's CDR3 is CASSVTSGELFF. In DNA, the CDR3 is TGTGCCAGCAGCGTGACTAGCGGGGAGCTGTTTTTT.

The V call is TRBV13, the J call TRBJ2-1, with a tentative D call TRBD2 (5 bases). V was shortened by 5 bases and J by 6 bases, with 17 bases between the two germline ends. The germline CDR1 and CDR2 sequences are PRHDT and FYEKMQ (reference sequence). The CDR3 has 15 amino acids. CDR3 loop: CASSGGPPGINEQFF. The CDR3 nucleotides are TGTGCCAGCAGCGGCGGCCCCCCGGGGATCAATGAGCAGTTCTTC.